This T cell receptor (beta chain) came from a study of prognosis after radiotherapy for stage I lung cancer. The wider study: Enrolled patients comprised about 14 with newly diagnosed primary stage I lung tumors and five with oligometastatic NSCLC after surgical resection of the primary tumor. Study-level results: Tumor specificity was not determined for the expanded TCR clones. In patients with versus without metastases, TRBV and TRBJ gene usage reportedly differed.

Genomic DNA yielded TCR beta CDR3, amplified by two-round multiplex PCR. Amplification during the initial PCR round employed primers specific to each TRBV and TRBJ gene. TCRdb recomputed calls from the multiplex PCR reads with MiXCR, one row per CDR3 protein. Of roughly 11,000 distinct CDR3 sequences listed, roughly 51% are singletons. Germline V lookup: CDR1 SGDLS, CDR2 YYNGEE. This CDR3 is built from 13 residues. Trimming removed 4 bases at V and 5 bases at J, with 9 bases between. Worth noting for this clonotype: Its antigen is undetermined.

The sample in question was PBMCs, obtained before or after stereotactic body radiation therapy (not recorded which). This TCR came from a donor over 45 with non-small cell lung cancer. The genes are TRBV9 and TRBJ2-2; D ambiguous. The CDR3 spells CASSSSWTGELFF. In DNA form, the CDR3 reads TGTGCCAGCAGCTCCTCGTGGACCGGGGAGCTGTTTTTT.